The entry that follows covers one T cell receptor beta chain sequence. Assay used: immunoSEQ multiplex PCR; TCRdb lists only in-frame clones, some missing. The sample has just over 300,000 clones, approximately 91% seen once. This sample was included in a study of blood T cell repertoires in COVID-19. Study in general: The United States, Italy and Spain provided the acute and convalescent COVID-19 samples.

Participants were aged roughly 18 to 89 years from approximately 23 US areas. Clinical history reported by participants formed the basis on which cohorts were assigned. Germline V gene lookup returns CDR1 SEHNR and CDR2 FQNEAQ (reference sequence). The CDR3 loop spans 16 amino acids. V was shortened by 1 base and J by 0 bases, with 12 bases between the two germline ends. This TCR came from a woman in her thirties or forties who had recovered from COVID-19. Material: PBMCs or T cells enriched from blood (not recorded which). The chain couples TRBV7-9 to TRBJ1-2, with D perhaps TRBD1 (5 bases). DNA for the CDR3: TGTGCCAGCAGCTTAGGGGGGGACCCAACTAACTATGGCTACACCTTC. Translation: CASSLGGDPTNYGYTF.